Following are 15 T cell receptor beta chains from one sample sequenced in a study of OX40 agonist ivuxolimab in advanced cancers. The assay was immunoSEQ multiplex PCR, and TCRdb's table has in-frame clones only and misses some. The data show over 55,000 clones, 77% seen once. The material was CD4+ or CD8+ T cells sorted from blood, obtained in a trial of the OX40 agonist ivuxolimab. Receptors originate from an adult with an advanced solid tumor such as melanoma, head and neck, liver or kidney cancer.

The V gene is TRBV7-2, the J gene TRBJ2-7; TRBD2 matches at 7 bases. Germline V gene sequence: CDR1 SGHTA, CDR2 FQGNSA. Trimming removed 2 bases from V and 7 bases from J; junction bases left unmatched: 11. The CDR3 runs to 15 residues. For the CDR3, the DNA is TGTGCCAGCAGCTTAATCCCCTCTAGCGGTAATGAGCAGTACTTC. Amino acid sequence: CASSLIPSSGNEQYF.

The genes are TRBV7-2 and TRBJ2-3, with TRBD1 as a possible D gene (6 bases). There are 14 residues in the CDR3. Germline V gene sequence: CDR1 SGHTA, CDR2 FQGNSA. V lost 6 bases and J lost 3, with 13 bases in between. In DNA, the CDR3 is TGTGCCAGCAGTTCCACGGGACAAACAGATACGCAGTATTTT. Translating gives CASSSTGQTDTQYF. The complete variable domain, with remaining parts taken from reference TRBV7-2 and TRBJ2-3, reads GAGVSQSPSNKVTEKGKDVELRCDPISGHTALYWYRQSLGQGLEFLIYFQGNSAPDKSGLPSDRFSAERTGGSVSTLTIQRTQQEDSAVYLCASSSTGQTDTQYFGPGTRLTVL.

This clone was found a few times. DNA of the CDR3: TGTGCCACCAGCCCAAGGGGTTCAGTCTCCTACGAGCAGTACTTC. Protein sequence: CATSPRGSVSYEQYF. This chain uses TRBV15 with TRBJ2-7, with a weak D call TRBD1 (5 bases). V was shortened by 5 bases and J by 0 bases, with 14 bases between the two germline ends. Germline V lookup: CDR1 LNHNV, CDR2 YYDKDF (reference sequence). CDR3 length: 15 amino acids.

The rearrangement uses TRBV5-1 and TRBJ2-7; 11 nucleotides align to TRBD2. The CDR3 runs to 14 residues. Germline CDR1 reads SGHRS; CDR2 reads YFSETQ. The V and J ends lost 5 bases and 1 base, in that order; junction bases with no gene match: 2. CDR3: CASSRLAGSYEQYF. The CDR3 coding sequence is TGCGCCAGCAGTAGACTAGCGGGATCCTACGAGCAGTACTTC.

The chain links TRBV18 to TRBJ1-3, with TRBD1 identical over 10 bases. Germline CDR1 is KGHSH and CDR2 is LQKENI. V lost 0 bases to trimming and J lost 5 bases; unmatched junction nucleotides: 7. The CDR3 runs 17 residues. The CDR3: CASSPPGQGERRNTIYF. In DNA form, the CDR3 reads TGTGCCAGCTCACCACCCGGACAGGGGGAACGTCGAAACACCATATATTTT. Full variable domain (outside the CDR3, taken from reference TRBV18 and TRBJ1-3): NAGVMQNPRHLVRRRGQEARLRCSPMKGHSHVYWYRQLPEEGLKFMVYLQKENIIDESGMPKERFSAEFPKEGPSILRIQQVVRGDSAAYFCASSPPGQGERRNTIYFGEGSWLTVV.

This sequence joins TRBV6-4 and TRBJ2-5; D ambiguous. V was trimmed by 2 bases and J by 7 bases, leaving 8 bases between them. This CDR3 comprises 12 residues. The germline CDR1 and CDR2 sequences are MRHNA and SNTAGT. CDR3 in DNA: TGTGCCAGCAGTGACCCTCGAGGGACCCAGTACTTC. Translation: CASSDPRGTQYF.

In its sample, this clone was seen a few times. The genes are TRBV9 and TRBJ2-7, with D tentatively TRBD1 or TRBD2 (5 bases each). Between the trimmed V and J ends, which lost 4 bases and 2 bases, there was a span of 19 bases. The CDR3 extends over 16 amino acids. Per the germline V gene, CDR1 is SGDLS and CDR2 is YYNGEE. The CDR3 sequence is CASSPQSGGLAYEQYF. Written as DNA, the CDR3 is TGTGCCAGCAGCCCCCAGTCTGGGGGATTAGCCTACGAGCAGTACTTC.

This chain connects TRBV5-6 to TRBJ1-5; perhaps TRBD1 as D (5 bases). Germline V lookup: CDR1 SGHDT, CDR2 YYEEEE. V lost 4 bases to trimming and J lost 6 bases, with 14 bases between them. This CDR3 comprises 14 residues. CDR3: CASSARGAGQPQHF. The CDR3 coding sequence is TGTGCCAGCAGCGCGAGAGGGGCGGGTCAGCCCCAGCATTTT.

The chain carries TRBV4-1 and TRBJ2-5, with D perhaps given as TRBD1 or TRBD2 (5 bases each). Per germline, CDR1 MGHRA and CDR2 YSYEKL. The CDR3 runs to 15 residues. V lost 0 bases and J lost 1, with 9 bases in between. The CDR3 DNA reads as TGCGCCAGCAGCCAAGATACAGGACTCCAAGAGACCCAGTACTTC. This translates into CASSQDTGLQETQYF.

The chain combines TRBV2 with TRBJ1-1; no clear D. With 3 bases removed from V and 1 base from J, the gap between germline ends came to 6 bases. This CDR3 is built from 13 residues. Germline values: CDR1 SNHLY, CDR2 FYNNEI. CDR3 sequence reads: CASSDMGNTEAFF. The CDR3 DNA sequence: TGTGCCAGCAGTGATATGGGGAACACTGAAGCTTTCTTT.

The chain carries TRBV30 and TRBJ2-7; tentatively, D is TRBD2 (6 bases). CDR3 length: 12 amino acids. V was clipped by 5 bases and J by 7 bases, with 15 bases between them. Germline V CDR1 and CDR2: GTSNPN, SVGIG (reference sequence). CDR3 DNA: TGTGCCTGGCTATCGGGACTGGGGGAGCAGTACTTC. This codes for CAWLSGLGEQYF.

CDR3 region: CASAFEASGQETQYF. The DNA for the CDR3 is TGTGCCAGCGCCTTTGAGGCTAGCGGCCAAGAGACCCAGTACTTC. This chain links TRBV2 with TRBJ2-5; 7 bases align to TRBD2. The CDR3 is 15 amino acids. Germline V gene sequence: CDR1 SNHLY, CDR2 FYNNEI. The junction had 10 bases not matched to a gene; V was cut back by 8 bases and J by 1 base.

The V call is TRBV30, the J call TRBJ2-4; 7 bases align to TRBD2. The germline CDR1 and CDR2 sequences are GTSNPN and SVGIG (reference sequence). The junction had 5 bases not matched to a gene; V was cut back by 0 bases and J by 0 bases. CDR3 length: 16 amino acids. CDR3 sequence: CAWSVGTILAKNIQYF. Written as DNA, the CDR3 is TGTGCCTGGAGTGTGGGGACTATCCTAGCCAAAAACATTCAGTACTTC.

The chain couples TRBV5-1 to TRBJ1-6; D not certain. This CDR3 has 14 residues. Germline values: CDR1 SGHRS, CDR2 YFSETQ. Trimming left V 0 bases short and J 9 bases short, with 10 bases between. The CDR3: CASSLAGLGSPLHF. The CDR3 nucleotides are TGCGCCAGCAGCTTGGCAGGATTAGGTTCACCCCTCCACTTT.

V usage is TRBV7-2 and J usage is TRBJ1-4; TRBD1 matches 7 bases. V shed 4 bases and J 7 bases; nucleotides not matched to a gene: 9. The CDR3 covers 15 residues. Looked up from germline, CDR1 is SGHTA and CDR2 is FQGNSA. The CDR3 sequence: CASSSDRARGEKLFF. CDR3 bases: TGTGCCAGCAGCTCCGACAGGGCGAGGGGTGAAAAACTGTTTTTT.